The T cell receptor beta chain described here comes from a study of blood T cell repertoires in COVID-19. Study at large: PBMCs, B-cell-depleted T cells, or T cells were the source of the cDNA or gDNA that made up the material.

CDR1 is SGHTA, CDR2 FQGNSA, per germline. There are 19 residues in the CDR3. The V and J ends lost 4 bases and 4 bases, in that order; junction bases with no gene match: 19. This clone showed up just a few times. Authors' methods: Scientists estimated how many nucleated cells there were by amplifying reference gene primers. Clones were sequenced by immunoSEQ multiplex PCR, and TCRdb holds only the in-frame ones, with some missing. That table is the source of V, J and clone size, and D and trimming were worked out from the DNA. The sample includes around 170,000 clones, roughly 70% of them seen just once.

This chain joins TRBV7-2 and TRBJ1-2, with 9 bases identical to TRBD1. This TCR derives from a woman at least 80 years old with acute or convalescent COVID-19. The sample consisted of peripheral blood. The DNA for the CDR3 is TGTGCCAGCAGCTCAGCAGGACAGGGGAATACCCCCGGATTCTATGGCTACACCTTC. This sequence encodes CASSSAGQGNTPGFYGYTF. The whole variable domain, filled in from reference TRBV7-2 and TRBJ1-2, reads GAGVSQSPSNKVTEKGKDVELRCDPISGHTALYWYRQSLGQGLEFLIYFQGNSAPDKSGLPSDRFSAERTGGSVSTLTIQRTQQEDSAVYLCASSSAGQGNTPGFYGYTFGSGTRLTVV.